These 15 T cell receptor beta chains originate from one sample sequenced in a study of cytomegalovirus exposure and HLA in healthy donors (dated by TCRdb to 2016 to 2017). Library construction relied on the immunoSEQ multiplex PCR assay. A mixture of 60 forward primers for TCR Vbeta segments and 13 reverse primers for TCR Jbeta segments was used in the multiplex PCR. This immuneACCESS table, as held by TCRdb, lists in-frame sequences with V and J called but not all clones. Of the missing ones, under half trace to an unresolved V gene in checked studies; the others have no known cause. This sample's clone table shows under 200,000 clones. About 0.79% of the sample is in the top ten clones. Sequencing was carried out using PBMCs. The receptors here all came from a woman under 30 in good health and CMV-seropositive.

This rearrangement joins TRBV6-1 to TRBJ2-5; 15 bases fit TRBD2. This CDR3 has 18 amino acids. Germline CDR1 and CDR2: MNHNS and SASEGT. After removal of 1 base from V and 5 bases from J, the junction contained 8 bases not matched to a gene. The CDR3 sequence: CASSEGTSGGAPYETQYF. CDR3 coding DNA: TGTGCCAGCAGTGAAGGGACTAGCGGGGGGGCCCCTTATGAGACCCAGTACTTC.

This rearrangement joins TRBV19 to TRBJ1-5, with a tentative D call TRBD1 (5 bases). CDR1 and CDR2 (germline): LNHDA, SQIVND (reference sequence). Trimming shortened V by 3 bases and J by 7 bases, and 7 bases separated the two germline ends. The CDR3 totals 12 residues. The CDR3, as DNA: TGTGCCAGTAGTATGGGGGGGCAGCCCCAGCATTTT. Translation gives CASSMGGQPQHF.

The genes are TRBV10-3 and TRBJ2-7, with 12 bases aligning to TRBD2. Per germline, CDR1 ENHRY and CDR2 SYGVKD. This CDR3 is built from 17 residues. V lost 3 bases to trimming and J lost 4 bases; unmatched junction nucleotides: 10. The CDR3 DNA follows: TGTGCCATCAGTGAACTAGAGACTAGCGGGGGATATTACGAGCAGTACTTC. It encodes CAISELETSGGYYEQYF.

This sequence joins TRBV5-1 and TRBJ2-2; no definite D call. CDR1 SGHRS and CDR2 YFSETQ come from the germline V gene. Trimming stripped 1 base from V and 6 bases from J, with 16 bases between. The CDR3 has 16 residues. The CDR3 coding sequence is TGCGCCAGCAGCTTGAAGAGCGACCAGACGTCCGGGGAGCTGTTTTTT. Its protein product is CASSLKSDQTSGELFF. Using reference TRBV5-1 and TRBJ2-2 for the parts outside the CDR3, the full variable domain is KAGVTQTPRYLIKTRGQQVTLSCSPISGHRSVSWYQQTPGQGLQFLFEYFSETQRNKGNFPGRFSGRQFSNSRSEMNVSTLELGDSALYLCASSLKSDQTSGELFFGEGSRLTVL.

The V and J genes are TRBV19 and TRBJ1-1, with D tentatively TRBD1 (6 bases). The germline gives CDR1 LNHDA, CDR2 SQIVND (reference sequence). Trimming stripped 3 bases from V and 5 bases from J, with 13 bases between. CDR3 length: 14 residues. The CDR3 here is CASSILGGGTEAFF. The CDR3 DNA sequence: TGTGCCAGTAGTATCCTAGGGGGGGGGACTGAAGCTTTCTTT.

The CDR3 is CASSYQSGGYNEQFF. The DNA of the CDR3 is TGTGCCAGCAGTTATCAAAGCGGGGGGTACAATGAGCAGTTCTTC. V gene TRBV6-5 combines with J gene TRBJ2-1, with 9 bases that match TRBD2. Germline V gene data show CDR1 as MNHEY and CDR2 as SVGAGI. Trimming at V came to 3 bases and at J to 4 bases, leaving 4 bases not matched to a gene. This CDR3 is built from 15 residues.

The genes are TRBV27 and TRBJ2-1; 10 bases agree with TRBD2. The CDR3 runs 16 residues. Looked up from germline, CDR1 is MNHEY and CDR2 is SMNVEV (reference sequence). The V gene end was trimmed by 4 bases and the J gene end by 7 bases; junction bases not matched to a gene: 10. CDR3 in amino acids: CASSSPSGGAKNEQFF. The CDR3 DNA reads TGTGCCAGCAGTTCCCCCAGCGGGGGGGCAAAAAATGAGCAGTTCTTC.

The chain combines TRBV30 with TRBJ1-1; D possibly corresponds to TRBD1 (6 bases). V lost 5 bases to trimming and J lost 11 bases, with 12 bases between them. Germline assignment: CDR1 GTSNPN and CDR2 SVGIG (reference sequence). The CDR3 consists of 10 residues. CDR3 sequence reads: CAWGTTGAFF. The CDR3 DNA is TGTGCCTGGGGGACAACGGGGGCTTTCTTT.

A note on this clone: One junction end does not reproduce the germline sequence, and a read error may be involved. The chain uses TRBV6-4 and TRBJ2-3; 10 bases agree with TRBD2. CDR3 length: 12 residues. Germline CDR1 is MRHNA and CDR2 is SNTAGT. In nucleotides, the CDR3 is TGTGCCAGCAGTGACTCGGGACTAGCGTTGCATTTT. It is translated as CASSDSGLALHF.

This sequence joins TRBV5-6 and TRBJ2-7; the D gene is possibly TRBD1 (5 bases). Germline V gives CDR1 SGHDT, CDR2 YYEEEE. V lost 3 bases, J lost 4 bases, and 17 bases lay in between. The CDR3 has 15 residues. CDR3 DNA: TGTGCCAGCAGCTCGTTGTCAGGGCGGTATTACGAGCAGTACTTC. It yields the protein CASSSLSGRYYEQYF. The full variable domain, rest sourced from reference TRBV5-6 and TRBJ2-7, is DAGVTQSPTHLIKTRGQQVTLRCSPKSGHDTVSWYQQALGQGPQFIFQYYEEEERQRGNFPDRFSGHQFPNYSSELNVNALLLGDSALYLCASSSLSGRYYEQYFGPGTRLTVT.

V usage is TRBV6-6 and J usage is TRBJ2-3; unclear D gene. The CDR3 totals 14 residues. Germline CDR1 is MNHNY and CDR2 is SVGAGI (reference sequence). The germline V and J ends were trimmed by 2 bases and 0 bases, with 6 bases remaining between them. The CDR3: CASSYVLSTDTQYF. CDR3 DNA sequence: TGTGCCAGCAGTTACGTTCTTAGCACAGATACGCAGTATTTT.

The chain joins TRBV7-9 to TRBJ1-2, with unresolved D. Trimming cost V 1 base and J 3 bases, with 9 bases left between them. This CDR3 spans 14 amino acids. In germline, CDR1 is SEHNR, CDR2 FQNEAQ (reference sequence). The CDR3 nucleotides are TGTGCCAGCAGCTTAGGATTGCAGTACTATGGCTACACCTTC. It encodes CASSLGLQYYGYTF.

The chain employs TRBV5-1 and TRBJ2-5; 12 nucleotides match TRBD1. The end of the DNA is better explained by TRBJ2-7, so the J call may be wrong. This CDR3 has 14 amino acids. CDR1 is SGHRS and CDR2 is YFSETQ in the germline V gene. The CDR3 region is CASSRDRGPYEQYF. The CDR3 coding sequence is TGCGCCAGCAGCAGGGACAGGGGGCCATACGAGCAGTACTTC.

CDR3: CASSLYVGTTYNEQFF. In DNA, the CDR3 is TGTGCCAGCAGCTTGTACGTAGGAACGACTTACAATGAGCAGTTCTTC. This chain joins TRBV5-6 and TRBJ2-1; D remains ambiguous. The V and J ends lost 1 base and 4 bases respectively, with 15 bases between them. This CDR3 spans 16 amino acids. Germline CDR1 reads SGHDT; CDR2 reads YYEEEE. Filled out from reference TRBV5-6 and TRBJ2-1, the complete variable domain reads DAGVTQSPTHLIKTRGQQVTLRCSPKSGHDTVSWYQQALGQGPQFIFQYYEEEERQRGNFPDRFSGHQFPNYSSELNVNALLLGDSALYLCASSLYVGTTYNEQFFGPGTRLTVL.

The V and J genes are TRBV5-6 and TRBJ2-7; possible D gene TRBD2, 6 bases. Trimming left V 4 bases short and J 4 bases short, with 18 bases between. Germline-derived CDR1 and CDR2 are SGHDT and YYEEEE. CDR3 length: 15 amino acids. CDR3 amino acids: CASSGGGGSGYEQYF. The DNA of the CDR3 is TGTGCCAGCAGCGGGGGTGGGGGGAGCGGTTACGAGCAGTACTTC.